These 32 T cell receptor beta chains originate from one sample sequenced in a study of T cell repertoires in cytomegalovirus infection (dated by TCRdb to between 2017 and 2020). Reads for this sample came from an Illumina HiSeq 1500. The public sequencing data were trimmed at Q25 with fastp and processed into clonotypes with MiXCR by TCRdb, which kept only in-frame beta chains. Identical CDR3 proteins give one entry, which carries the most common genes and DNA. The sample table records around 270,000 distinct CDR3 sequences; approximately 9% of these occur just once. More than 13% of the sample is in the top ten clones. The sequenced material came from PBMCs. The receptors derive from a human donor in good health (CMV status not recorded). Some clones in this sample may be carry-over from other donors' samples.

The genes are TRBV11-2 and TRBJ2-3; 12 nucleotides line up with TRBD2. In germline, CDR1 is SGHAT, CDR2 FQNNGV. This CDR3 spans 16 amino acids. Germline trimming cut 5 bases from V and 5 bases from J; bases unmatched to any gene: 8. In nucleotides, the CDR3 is TGTGCCAGCAGCGGGGGTCTAGCGGGAGGGCAAGATACGCAGTATTTT. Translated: CASSGGLAGGQDTQYF.

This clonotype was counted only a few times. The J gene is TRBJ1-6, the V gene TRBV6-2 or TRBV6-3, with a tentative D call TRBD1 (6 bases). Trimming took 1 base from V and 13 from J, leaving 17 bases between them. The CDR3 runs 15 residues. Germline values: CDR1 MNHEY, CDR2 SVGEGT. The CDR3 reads CASSYFAGTRNPLHF. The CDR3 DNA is TGTGCCAGCAGTTACTTCGCCGGGACACGGAATCCCCTCCACTTT.

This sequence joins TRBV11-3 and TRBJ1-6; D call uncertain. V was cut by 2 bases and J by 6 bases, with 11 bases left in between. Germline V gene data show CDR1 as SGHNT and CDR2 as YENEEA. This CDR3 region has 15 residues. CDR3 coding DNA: TGTGCCAGCAGCTTAAATGGGCAGAGTAATTCACCCCTCCACTTT. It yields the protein CASSLNGQSNSPLHF.

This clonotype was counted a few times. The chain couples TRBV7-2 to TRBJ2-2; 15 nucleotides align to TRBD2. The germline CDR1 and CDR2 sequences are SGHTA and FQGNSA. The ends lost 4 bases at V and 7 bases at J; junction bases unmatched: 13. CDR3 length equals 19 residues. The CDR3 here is CASSSGGLAGGIVGGELFF. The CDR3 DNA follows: TGTGCCAGCAGCTCCGGGGGACTAGCGGGAGGAATTGTCGGCGGGGAGCTGTTTTTT.

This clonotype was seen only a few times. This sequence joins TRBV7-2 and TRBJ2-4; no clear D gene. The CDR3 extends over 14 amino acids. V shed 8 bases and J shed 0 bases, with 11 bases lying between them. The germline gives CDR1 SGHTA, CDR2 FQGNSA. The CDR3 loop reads CASAQTGAKNIQYF. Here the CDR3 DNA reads TGTGCCAGCGCCCAGACCGGAGCCAAAAACATTCAGTACTTC. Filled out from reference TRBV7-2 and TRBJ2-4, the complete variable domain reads GAGVSQSPSNKVTEKGKDVELRCDPISGHTALYWYRQSLGQGLEFLIYFQGNSAPDKSGLPSDRFSAERTGGSVSTLTIQRTQQEDSAVYLCASAQTGAKNIQYFGAGTRLSVL.

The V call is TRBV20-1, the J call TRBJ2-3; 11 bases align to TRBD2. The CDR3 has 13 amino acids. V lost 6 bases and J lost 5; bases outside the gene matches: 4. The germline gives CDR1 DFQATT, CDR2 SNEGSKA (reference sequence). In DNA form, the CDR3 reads TGCAGTGCACCTAGCGGGAGGAAAGATACGCAGTATTTT. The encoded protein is CSAPSGRKDTQYF.

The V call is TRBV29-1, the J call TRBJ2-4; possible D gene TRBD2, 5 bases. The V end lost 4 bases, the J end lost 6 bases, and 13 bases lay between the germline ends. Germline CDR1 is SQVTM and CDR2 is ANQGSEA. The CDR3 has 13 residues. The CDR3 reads CSVAGSGINIQYF. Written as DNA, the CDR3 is TGCAGCGTTGCGGGGTCCGGGATAAACATTCAGTACTTC.

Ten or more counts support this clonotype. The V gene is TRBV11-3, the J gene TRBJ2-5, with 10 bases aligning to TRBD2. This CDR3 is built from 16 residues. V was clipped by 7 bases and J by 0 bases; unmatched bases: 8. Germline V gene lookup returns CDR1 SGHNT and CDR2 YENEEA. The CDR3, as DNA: TGTGCCAGCACCCTAGCGGGGGTCCCGTACCAAGAGACCCAGTACTTC. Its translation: CASTLAGVPYQETQYF.

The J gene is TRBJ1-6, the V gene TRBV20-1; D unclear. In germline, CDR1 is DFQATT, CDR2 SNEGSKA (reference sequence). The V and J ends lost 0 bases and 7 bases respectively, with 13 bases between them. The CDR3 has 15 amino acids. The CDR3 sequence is CSARDPAGRNSPLHF. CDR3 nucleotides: TGCAGTGCTAGAGATCCGGCCGGCAGAAATTCACCCCTCCACTTT.

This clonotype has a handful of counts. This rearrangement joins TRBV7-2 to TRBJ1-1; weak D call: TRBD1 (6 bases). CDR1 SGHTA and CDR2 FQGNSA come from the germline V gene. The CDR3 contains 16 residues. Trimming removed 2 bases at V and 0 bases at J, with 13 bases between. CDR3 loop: CASSLTSAGVNTEAFF. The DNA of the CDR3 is TGTGCCAGCAGCTTAACCTCGGCAGGGGTGAACACTGAAGCTTTCTTT.

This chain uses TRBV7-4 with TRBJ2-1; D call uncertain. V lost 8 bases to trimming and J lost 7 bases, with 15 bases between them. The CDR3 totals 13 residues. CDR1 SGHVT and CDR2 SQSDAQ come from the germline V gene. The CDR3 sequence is CASREGLGNEQFF. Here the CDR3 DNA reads TGTGCCAGCCGTGAAGGGCTGGGTAATGAGCAGTTCTTC.

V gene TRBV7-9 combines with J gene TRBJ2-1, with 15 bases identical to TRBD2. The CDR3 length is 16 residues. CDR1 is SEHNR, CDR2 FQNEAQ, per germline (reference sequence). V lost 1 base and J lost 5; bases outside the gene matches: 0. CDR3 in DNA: TGTGCCAGCAGCTTAGGGACTAGCGGGAGGGACAATGAGCAGTTCTTC. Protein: CASSLGTSGRDNEQFF. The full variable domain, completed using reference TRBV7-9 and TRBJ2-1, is DTGVSQNPRHKITKRGQNVTFRCDPISEHNRLYWYRQTLGQGPEFLTYFQNEAQLEKSRLLSDRFSAERPKGSFSTLEIQRTEQGDSAMYLCASSLGTSGRDNEQFFGPGTRLTVL.

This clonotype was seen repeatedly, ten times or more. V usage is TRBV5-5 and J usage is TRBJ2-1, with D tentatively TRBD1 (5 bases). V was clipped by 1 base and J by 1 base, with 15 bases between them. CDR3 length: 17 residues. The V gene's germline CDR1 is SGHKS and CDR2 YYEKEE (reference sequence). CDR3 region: CASSLWKTAISYNEQFF. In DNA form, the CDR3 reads TGTGCCAGCAGCTTGTGGAAGACAGCAATTTCCTACAATGAGCAGTTCTTC.

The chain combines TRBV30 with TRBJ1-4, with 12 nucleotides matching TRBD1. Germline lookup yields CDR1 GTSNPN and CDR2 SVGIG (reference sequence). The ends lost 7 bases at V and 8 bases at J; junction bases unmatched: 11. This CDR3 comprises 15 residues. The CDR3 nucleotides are TGTGCCTTTAAACGGGACAGGGGGCTCGGCGAAAAACTGTTTTTT. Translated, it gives CAFKRDRGLGEKLFF. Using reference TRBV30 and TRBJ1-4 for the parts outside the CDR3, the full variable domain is SQTIHQWPATLVQPVGSPLSLECTVEGTSNPNLYWYRQAAGRGLQLLFYSVGIGQISSEVPQNLSASRPQDRQFILSSKKLLLSDSGFYLCAFKRDRGLGEKLFFGSGTQLSVL.

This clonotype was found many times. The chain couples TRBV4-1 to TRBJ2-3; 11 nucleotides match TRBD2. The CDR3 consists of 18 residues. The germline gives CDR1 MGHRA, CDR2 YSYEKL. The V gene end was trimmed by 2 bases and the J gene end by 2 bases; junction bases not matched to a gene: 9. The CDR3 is CASSQPPGTSGYTDTQYF. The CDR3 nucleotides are TGCGCCAGCAGCCAACCCCCCGGGACTAGCGGATACACAGATACGCAGTATTTT.

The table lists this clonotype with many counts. The CDR3 protein is CASRTQGSGMNTEAFF. In DNA form, the CDR3 reads TGTGCCAGTAGAACACAGGGGAGCGGAATGAACACTGAAGCTTTCTTT. The chain has TRBV19 and TRBJ1-1, with TRBD1 matching 7 bases. Germline V gene sequence: CDR1 LNHDA, CDR2 SQIVND (reference sequence). J lost 0 bases, V lost 6 bases, and 10 bases had no gene match. This CDR3 is 16 amino acids long.

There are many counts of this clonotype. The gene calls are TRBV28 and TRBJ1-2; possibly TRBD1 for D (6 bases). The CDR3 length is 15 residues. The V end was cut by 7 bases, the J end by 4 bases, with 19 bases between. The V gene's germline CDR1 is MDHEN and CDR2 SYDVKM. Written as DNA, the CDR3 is TGTGCCAGCACCCCGCGGAGGGGGGGCTTCTATGGCTACACCTTC. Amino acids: CASTPRRGGFYGYTF.

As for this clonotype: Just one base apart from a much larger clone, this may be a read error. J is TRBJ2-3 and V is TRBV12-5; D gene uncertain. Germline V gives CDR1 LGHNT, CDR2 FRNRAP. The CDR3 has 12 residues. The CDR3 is CANGLVTDTQYF. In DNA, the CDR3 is TGTGCTAATGGTTTGGTGACAGATACGCAGTATTTT.

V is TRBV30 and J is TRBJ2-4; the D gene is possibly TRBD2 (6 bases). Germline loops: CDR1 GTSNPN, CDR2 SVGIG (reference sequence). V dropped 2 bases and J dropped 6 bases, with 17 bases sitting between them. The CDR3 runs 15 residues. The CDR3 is CAWSRDFLAGNIQYF. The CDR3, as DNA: TGTGCCTGGAGTCGGGACTTCCTCGCTGGAAACATTCAGTACTTC.

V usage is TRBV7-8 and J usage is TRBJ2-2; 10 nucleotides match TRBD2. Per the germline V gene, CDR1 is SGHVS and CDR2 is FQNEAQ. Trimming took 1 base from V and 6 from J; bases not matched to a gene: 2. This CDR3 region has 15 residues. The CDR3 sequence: CASSLVLAGPGELFF. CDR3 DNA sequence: TGTGCCAGCAGCTTAGTACTAGCGGGACCCGGGGAGCTGTTTTTT.

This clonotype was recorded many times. The CDR3 coding sequence is TGTGCCAGCAGCTTCCGGGACAGGGGGCGGAACACTGAAGCTTTCTTT. Residues: CASSFRDRGRNTEAFF. The chain combines TRBV11-2 with TRBJ1-1; TRBD1 matches at 12 bases. In germline, CDR1 is SGHAT, CDR2 FQNNGV. The trim removed 3 bases at V and 1 base at J, leaving 3 bases unmatched. There are 16 residues in the CDR3.

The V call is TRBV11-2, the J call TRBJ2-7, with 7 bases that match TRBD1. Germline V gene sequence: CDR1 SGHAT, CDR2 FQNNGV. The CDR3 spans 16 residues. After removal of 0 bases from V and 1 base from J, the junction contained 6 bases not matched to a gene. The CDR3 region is CASSLDLGGSSYEQYF. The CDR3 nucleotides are TGTGCCAGCAGCTTAGATCTAGGGGGCTCTTCCTACGAGCAGTACTTC.

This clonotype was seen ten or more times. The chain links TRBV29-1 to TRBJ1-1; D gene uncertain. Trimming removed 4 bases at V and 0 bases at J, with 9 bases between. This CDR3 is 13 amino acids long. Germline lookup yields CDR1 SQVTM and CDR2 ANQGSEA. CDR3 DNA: TGCAGCGTTGTTCGCGGGCTGAACACTGAAGCTTTCTTT. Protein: CSVVRGLNTEAFF.

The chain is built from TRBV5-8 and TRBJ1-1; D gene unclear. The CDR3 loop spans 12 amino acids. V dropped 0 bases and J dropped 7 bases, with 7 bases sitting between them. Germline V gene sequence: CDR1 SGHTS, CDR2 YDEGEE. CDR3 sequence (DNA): TGTGCCAGCAGCTTGGCCTGGGTTGAAGCTTTCTTT. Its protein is CASSLAWVEAFF.

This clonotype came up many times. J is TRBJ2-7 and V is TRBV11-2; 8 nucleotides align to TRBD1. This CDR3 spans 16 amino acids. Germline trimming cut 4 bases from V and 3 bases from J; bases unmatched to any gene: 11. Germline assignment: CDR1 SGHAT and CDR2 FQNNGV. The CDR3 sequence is CASSSRDRDRNYEQYF. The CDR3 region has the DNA TGTGCCAGCAGCTCAAGGGACCGGGACAGGAACTACGAGCAGTACTTC.

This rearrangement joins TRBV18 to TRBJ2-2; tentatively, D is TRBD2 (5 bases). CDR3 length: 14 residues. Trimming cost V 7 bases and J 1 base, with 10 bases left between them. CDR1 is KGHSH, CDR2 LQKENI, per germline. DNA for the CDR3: TGTGCCAGCTTACTGAGCGGGAACACCGGGGAGCTGTTTTTT. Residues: CASLLSGNTGELFF.

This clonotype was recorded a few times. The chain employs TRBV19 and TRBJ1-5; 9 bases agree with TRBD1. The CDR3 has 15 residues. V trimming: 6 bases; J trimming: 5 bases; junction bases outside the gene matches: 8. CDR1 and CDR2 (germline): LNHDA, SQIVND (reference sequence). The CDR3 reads CASSPGQGGHQPQHF. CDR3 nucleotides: TGTGCCAGTAGCCCGGGACAGGGAGGCCATCAGCCCCAGCATTTT.

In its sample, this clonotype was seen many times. CDR3 loop: CASSFQGFRPLHF. The CDR3 DNA is TGTGCCAGCAGCTTCCAGGGATTCCGGCCCCTCCACTTT. The rearrangement joins TRBV5-6 to TRBJ1-6; D is possibly TRBD1 (5 bases). Trimming stripped 2 bases from V and 13 bases from J, with 13 bases between. Germline lookup yields CDR1 SGHDT and CDR2 YYEEEE. This CDR3 contains 13 residues. The entire variable domain, with the rest obtained from reference TRBV5-6 and TRBJ1-6, is as follows: DAGVTQSPTHLIKTRGQQVTLRCSPKSGHDTVSWYQQALGQGPQFIFQYYEEEERQRGNFPDRFSGHQFPNYSSELNVNALLLGDSALYLCASSFQGFRPLHFGNGTRLTVT.

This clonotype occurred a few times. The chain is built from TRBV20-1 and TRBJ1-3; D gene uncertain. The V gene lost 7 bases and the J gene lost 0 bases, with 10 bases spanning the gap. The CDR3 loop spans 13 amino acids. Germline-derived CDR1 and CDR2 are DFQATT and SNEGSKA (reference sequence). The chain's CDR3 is CSGEGSSGNTIYF. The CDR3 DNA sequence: TGCAGTGGAGAGGGATCCTCTGGAAACACCATATATTTT.

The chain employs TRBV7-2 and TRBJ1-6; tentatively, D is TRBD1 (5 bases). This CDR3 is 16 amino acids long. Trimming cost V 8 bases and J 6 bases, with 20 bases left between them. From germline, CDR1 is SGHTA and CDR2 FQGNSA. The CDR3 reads CASSIGSWGLNSPLHF. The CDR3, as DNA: TGTGCCAGCTCCATAGGCTCCTGGGGCCTTAATTCACCCCTCCACTTT.

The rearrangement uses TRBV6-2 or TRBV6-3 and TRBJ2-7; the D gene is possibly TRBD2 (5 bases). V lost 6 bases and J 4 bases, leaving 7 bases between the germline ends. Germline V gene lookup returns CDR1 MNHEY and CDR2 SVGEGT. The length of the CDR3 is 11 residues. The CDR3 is CASRREYEQYF. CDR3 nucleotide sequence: TGTGCCAGCAGGAGGGAGTACGAGCAGTACTTC.

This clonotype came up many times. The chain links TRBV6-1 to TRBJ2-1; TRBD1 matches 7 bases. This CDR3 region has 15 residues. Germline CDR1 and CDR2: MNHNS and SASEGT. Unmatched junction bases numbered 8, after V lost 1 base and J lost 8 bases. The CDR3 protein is CASSEGQGLLYEQFF. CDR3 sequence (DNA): TGTGCCAGCAGTGAAGGACAGGGTCTCCTATATGAGCAGTTCTTC.